This TCR beta chain was sequenced in a study of CD8 T cells in Susac syndrome. Looking at the study overall: Among the sequenced Susac syndrome patients, six had active disease while eight or nine were in remission.

Trimming removed 4 bases from V and 4 bases from J; junction bases left unmatched: 5. The CDR3 is 15 residues long. The germline gives CDR1 MNHEY, CDR2 SVGEGT. Of note for this clonotype: As yet, its antigen is unknown.

cDNA came from about 0.46 to 1 ug RNA primed by random hexamers. TCRdb passed the immunoSEQ multiplex PCR reads through MiXCR, listing each CDR3 protein once. Of about 80,000 distinct CDR3 sequences in the sample, roughly 94% were seen once. Study-wide results and limits: Among active patients and in TEMRA cells, CD8+ clonal expansion in Susac reached its peak.

Sequencing was carried out using CD8+ T cells from PBMCs. The J gene is TRBJ2-3, the V gene TRBV6-2 or TRBV6-3; 10 bases map to TRBD2. The sequence was obtained from a human donor with Susac syndrome. The CDR3 loop reads CASSSSSGGADTQYF. The CDR3 DNA reads TGTGCCAGCAGTTCTTCTAGCGGGGGCGCAGATACGCAGTATTTT.